This T cell receptor beta chain emerged from a study of blood T cell repertoires in COVID-19. As for the study in general: PBMCs, B-cell-depleted T cells, or T cells provided the cDNA or gDNA that made up the material.

Enrollment of patients from Seattle took place during active infection, with longitudinal follow-up. Original methodology: Amplification of reference gene primers was used by the study to estimate nucleated cell counts. Sequenced by immunoSEQ multiplex PCR; TCRdb stores in-frame clones only, minus some. V, J and clone size derive from that table, while D and trimming were established from the DNA sequence. In the table there are roughly 280,000 clones, more than 75% of which are singletons. The sample taken for sequencing was peripheral blood. The clonotype was recovered from an older woman with COVID-19, enrolled during active disease.

DNA for the CDR3: TGTGCCACCAGCGAAGGCCAAGGGGGCACGTATGGCTACACCTTC. Protein sequence: CATSEGQGGTYGYTF. The chain combines TRBV24-1 with TRBJ1-2, with 7 bases that match TRBD1. Germline V gene data show CDR1 as KGHDR and CDR2 as SFDVKD. J was trimmed by 5 bases and V by 7 bases; bases with no gene match: 12. CDR3 length: 15 amino acids.